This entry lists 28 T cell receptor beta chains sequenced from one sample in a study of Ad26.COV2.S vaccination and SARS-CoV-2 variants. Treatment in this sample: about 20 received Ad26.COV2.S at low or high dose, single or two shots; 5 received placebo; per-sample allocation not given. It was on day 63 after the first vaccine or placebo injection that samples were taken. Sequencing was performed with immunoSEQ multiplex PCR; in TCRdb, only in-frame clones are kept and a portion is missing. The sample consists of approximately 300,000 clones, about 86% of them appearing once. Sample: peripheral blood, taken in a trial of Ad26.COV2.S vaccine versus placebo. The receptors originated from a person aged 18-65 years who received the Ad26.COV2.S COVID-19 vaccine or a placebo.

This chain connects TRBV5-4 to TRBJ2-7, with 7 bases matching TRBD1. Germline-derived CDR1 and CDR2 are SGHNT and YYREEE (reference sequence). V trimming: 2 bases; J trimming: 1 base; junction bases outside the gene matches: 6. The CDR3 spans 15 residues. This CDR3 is CASSLMTGFSYEQYF. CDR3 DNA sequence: TGTGCCAGCAGCTTAATGACAGGGTTTTCCTACGAGCAGTACTTC. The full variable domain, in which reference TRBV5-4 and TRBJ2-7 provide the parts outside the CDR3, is ETGVTQSPTHLIKTRGQQVTLRCSSQSGHNTVSWYQQALGQGPQFIFQYYREEENGRGNFPPRFSGLQFPNYSSELNVNALELDDSALYLCASSLMTGFSYEQYFGPGTRLTVT.

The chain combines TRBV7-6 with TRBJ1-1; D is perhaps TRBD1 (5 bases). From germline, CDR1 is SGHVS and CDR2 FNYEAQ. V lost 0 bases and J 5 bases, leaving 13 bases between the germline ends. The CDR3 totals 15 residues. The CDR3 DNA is TGTGCCAGCAGCTTAGCGACAGCCCTTCAAACTGAAGCTTTCTTT. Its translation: CASSLATALQTEAFF. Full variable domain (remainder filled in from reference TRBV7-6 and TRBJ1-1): GAGVSQSPRYKVTKRGQDVALRCDPISGHVSLYWYRQALGQGPEFLTYFNYEAQQDKSGLPNDRFSAERPEGSISTLTIQRTEQRDSAMYRCASSLATALQTEAFFGQGTRLTVV.

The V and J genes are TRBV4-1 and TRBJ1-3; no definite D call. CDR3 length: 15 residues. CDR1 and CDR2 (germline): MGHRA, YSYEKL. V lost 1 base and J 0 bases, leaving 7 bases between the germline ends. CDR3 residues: CASSQVQSSGNTIYF. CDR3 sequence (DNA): TGCGCCAGCAGCCAAGTACAGTCCTCTGGAAACACCATATATTTT.

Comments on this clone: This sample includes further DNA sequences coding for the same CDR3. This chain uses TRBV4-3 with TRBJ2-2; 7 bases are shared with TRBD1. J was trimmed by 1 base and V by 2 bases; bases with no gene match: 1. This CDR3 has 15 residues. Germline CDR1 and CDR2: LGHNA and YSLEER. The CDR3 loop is CASSQNRGNTGELFF. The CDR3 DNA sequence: TGCGCCAGCAGCCAAAACAGGGGGAACACCGGGGAGCTGTTTTTT.

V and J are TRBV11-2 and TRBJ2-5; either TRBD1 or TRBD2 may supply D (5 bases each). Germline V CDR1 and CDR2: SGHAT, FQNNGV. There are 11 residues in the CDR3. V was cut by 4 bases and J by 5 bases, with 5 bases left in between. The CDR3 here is CASSWGETQYF. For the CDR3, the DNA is TGTGCCAGCAGCTGGGGGGAGACCCAGTACTTC.

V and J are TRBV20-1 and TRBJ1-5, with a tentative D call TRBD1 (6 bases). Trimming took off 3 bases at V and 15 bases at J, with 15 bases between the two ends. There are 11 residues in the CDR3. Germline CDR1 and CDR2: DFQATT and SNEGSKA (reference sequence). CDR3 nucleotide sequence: TGCAGTGCTAGTGGGGGGGCCGGCAGGCATTTT. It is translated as CSASGGAGRHF.

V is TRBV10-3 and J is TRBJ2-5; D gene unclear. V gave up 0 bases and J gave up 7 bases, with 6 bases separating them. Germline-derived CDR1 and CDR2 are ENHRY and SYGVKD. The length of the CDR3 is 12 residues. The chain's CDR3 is CAISESLGTQYF. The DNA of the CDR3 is TGTGCCATCAGTGAGTCTTTGGGGACCCAGTACTTC.

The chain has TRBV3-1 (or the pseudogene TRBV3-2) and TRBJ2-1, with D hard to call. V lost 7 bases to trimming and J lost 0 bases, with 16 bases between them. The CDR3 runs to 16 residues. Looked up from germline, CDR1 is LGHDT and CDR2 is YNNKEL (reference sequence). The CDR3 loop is CASTPAAESSYNEQFF. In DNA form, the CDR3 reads TGTGCCAGCACCCCCGCGGCTGAGAGCTCCTACAATGAGCAGTTCTTC.

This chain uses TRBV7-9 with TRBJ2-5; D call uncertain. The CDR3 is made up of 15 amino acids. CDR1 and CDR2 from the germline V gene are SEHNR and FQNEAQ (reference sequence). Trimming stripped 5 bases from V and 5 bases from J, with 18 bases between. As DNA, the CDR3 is TGTGCCAGCAGCCTTGATATTGTCCGGTGGGAGACCCAGTACTTC. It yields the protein CASSLDIVRWETQYF.

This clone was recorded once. The CDR3 DNA reads TGTGCCAGCAGTGGGACTGCACTCCAAGAGACCCAGTACTTC. Residues: CASSGTALQETQYF. The chain combines TRBV25-1 with TRBJ2-5, with a possible D match to TRBD2 (5 bases). The CDR3 is 14 residues long. V gave up 4 bases and J gave up 1 base, with 10 bases separating them. Germline V gene lookup returns CDR1 MGHDK and CDR2 SYGVNS.

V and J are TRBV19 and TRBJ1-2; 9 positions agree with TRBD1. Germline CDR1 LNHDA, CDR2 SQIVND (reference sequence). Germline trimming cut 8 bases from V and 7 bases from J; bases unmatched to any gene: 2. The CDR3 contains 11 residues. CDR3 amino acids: CASADRGGYTF. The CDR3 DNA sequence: TGTGCCAGTGCGGACAGGGGTGGCTACACCTTC.

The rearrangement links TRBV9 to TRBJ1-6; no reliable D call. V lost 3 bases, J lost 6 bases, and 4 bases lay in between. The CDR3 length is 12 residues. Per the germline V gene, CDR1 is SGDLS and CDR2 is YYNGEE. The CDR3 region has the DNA TGTGCCAGCAGCGGGTCTAATTCACCCCTCCACTTT. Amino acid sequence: CASSGSNSPLHF.

The CDR3 loop is CASSSRGLAGGSNEQFF. In DNA, the CDR3 is TGTGCCAGCAGCTCTAGGGGACTAGCGGGGGGGAGCAATGAGCAGTTCTTC. The chain has TRBV7-2 and TRBJ2-1; 16 nucleotides match TRBD2. The J segment lost 6 bases and the V segment lost 4 bases, leaving 6 bases of the junction unmatched. Germline V gene sequence: CDR1 SGHTA, CDR2 FQGNSA. The CDR3 covers 17 residues.

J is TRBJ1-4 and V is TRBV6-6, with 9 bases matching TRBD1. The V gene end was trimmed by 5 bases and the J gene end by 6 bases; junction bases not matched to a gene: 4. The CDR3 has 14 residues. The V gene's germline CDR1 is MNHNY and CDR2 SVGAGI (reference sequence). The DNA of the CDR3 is TGTGCCAGCAGTACACAGGGGGCGCATGAAAAACTGTTTTTT. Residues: CASSTQGAHEKLFF.

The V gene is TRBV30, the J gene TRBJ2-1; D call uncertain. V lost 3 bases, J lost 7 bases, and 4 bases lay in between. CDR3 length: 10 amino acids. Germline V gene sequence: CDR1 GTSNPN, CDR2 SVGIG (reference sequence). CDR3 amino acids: CAWRDNEQFF. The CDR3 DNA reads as TGTGCCTGGAGAGATAATGAGCAGTTCTTC. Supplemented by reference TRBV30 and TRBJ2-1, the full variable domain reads SQTIHQWPATLVQPVGSPLSLECTVEGTSNPNLYWYRQAAGRGLQLLFYSVGIGQISSEVPQNLSASRPQDRQFILSSKKLLLSDSGFYLCAWRDNEQFFGPGTRLTVL.

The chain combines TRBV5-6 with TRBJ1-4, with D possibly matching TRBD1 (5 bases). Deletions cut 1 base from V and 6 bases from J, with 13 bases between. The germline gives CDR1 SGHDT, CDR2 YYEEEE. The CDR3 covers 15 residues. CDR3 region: CASSLRQRRDEKLFF. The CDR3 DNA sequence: TGTGCCAGCAGCTTGAGACAGAGAAGGGATGAAAAACTGTTTTTT.

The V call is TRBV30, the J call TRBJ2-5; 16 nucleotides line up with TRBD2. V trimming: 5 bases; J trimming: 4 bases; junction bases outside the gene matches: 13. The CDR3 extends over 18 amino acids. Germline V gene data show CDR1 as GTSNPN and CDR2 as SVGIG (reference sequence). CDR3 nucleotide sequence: TGTGCCTGGTCCAACGAGGGACTAGCGGGGGGGCCGGGAGAGACCCAGTACTTC. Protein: CAWSNEGLAGGPGETQYF.

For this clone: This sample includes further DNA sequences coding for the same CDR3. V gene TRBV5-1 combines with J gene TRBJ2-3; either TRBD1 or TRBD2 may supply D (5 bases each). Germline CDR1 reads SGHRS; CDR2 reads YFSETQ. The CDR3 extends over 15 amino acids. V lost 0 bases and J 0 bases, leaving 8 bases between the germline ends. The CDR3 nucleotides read TGCGCCAGCAGCTTGGCCGGGGCAAGCACAGATACGCAGTATTTT. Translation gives CASSLAGASTDTQYF.

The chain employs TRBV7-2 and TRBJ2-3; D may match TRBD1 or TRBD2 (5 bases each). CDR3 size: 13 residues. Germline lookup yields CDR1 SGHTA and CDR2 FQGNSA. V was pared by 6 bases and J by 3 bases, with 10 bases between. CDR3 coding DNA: TGTGCCAGCAGGGGGGTGAGGACAGATACGCAGTATTTT. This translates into CASRGVRTDTQYF. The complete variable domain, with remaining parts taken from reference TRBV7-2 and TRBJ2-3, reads GAGVSQSPSNKVTEKGKDVELRCDPISGHTALYWYRQSLGQGLEFLIYFQGNSAPDKSGLPSDRFSAERTGGSVSTLTIQRTQQEDSAVYLCASRGVRTDTQYFGPGTRLTVL.

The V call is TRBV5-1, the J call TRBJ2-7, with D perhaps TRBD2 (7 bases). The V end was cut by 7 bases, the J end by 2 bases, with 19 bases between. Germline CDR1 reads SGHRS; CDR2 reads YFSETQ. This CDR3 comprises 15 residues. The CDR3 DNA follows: TGCGCCAGCTCGTACCTCGGGGGGCTGACCTACGAGCAGTACTTC. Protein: CASSYLGGLTYEQYF. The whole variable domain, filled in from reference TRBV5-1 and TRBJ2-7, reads KAGVTQTPRYLIKTRGQQVTLSCSPISGHRSVSWYQQTPGQGLQFLFEYFSETQRNKGNFPGRFSGRQFSNSRSEMNVSTLELGDSALYLCASSYLGGLTYEQYFGPGTRLTVT.

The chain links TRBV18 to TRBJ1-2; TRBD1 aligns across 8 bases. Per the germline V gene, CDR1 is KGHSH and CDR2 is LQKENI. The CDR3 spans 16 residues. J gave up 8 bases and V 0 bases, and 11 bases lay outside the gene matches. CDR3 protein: CASSPPETRTGSGYTF. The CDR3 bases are TGTGCCAGCTCACCACCGGAGACCCGGACAGGGAGCGGCTACACCTTC.

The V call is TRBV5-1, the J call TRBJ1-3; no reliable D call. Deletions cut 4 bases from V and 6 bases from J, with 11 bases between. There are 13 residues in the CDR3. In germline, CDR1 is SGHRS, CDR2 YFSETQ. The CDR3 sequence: CASSLEAENTIYF. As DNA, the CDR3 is TGCGCCAGCAGCCTGGAGGCCGAAAACACCATATATTTT.

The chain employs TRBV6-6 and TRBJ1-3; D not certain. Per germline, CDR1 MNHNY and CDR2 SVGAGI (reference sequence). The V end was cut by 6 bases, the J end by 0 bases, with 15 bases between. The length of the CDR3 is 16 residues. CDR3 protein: CASSPLQADSGNTIYF. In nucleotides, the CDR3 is TGTGCCAGCAGCCCTCTCCAGGCCGACTCTGGAAACACCATATATTTT.

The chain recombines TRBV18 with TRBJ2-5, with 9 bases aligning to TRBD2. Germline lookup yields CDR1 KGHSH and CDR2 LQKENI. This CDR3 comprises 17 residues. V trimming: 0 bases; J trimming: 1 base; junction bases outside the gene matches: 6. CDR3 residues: CASSPPSVAGAQETQYF. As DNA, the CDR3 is TGTGCCAGCTCACCACCTTCGGTAGCGGGGGCCCAAGAGACCCAGTACTTC.

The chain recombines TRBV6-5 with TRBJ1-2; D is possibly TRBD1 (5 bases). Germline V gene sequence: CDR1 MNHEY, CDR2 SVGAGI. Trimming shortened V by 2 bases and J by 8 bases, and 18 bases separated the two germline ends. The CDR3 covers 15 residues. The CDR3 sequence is CASSYPGQGTMGYTF. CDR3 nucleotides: TGTGCCAGCAGTTACCCTGGCCAGGGAACTATGGGCTACACCTTC.

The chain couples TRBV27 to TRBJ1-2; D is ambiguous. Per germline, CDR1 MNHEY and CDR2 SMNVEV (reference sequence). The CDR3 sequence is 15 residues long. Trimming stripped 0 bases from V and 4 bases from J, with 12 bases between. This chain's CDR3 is CASSLSDERLYGYTF. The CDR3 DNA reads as TGTGCCAGCAGTTTATCAGACGAACGCCTCTATGGCTACACCTTC.

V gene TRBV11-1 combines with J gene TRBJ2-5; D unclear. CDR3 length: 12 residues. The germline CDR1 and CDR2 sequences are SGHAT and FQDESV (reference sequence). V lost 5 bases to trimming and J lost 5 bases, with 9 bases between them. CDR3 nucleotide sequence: TGTGCCAGCAGCCGCGCTGGGGAGACCCAGTACTTC. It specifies CASSRAGETQYF.

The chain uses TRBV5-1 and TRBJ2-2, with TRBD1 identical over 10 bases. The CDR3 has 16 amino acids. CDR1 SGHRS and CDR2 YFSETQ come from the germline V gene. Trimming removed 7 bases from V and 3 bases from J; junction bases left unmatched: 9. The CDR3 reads CASGTGDRLDTGELFF. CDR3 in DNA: TGCGCCAGCGGGACAGGGGACCGTTTGGACACCGGGGAGCTGTTTTTT. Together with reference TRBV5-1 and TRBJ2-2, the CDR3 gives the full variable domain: KAGVTQTPRYLIKTRGQQVTLSCSPISGHRSVSWYQQTPGQGLQFLFEYFSETQRNKGNFPGRFSGRQFSNSRSEMNVSTLELGDSALYLCASGTGDRLDTGELFFGEGSRLTVL.